Listed here are 15 T cell receptor beta chains from one sample, sequenced in a study of T-cell reconstitution after alpha-beta-depleted transplantation in children. A TCRbeta library incorporating unique molecular identifiers was prepared. TCRdb re-derived calls from the PCR reads in MiXCR, one entry per CDR3 protein. The sample yields approximately 290,000 distinct CDR3 sequences, under 14% seen once. The source material was peripheral blood, sampled 180 days after TCRalphabeta/CD19-depleted stem cell transplant. These TCRs come from a male patient aged 2 to 9 who had a stem cell transplant for chronic granulomatous disease, so the T cells may come from the graft donor.

This clonotype has at least ten counts. The V call is TRBV5-1, the J call TRBJ2-7; 9 bases match TRBD2. J was trimmed by 3 bases and V by 7 bases; bases with no gene match: 11. The CDR3 is made up of 15 amino acids. CDR1 is SGHRS, CDR2 YFSETQ, per germline. As DNA, the CDR3 is TGCGCCAGCCGCGATTGGGGGACTAGCAGCTACGAGCAGTACTTC. Translated: CASRDWGTSSYEQYF. Full variable domain (missing parts from reference TRBV5-1 and TRBJ2-7): KAGVTQTPRYLIKTRGQQVTLSCSPISGHRSVSWYQQTPGQGLQFLFEYFSETQRNKGNFPGRFSGRQFSNSRSEMNVSTLELGDSALYLCASRDWGTSSYEQYFGPGTRLTVT.

Many counts were recorded for this clonotype. J is TRBJ2-1 and V is TRBV7-9, with D perhaps being TRBD1 or TRBD2 (5 bases each). The CDR3 totals 15 residues. V lost 4 bases and J 2 bases, leaving 12 bases between the germline ends. Per germline, CDR1 SEHNR and CDR2 FQNEAQ (reference sequence). CDR3 loop: CASSSGTDPYNEQFF. CDR3 DNA sequence: TGTGCCAGCAGCTCCGGGACCGATCCCTACAATGAGCAGTTCTTC. The variable domain in full, completed from reference TRBV7-9 and TRBJ2-1, reads DTGVSQNPRHKITKRGQNVTFRCDPISEHNRLYWYRQTLGQGPEFLTYFQNEAQLEKSRLLSDRFSAERPKGSFSTLEIQRTEQGDSAMYLCASSSGTDPYNEQFFGPGTRLTVL.

This clonotype was observed at least ten times. The CDR3, as DNA: TGCAGTGCTTACCGTAACAGAGCGGGAGTCTACAATGAGCAGTTCTTC. Translation gives CSAYRNRAGVYNEQFF. The genes are TRBV20-1 and TRBJ2-1; TRBD2 aligns across 8 bases. This CDR3 spans 16 amino acids. Germline V gene sequence: CDR1 DFQATT, CDR2 SNEGSKA (reference sequence). Trimming removed 5 bases from V and 3 bases from J; junction bases left unmatched: 12.

This clonotype showed up many times. The chain combines TRBV7-9 with TRBJ2-7; 7 nucleotides agree with TRBD1. Trimming took 5 bases from V and 4 from J; bases not matched to a gene: 14. Germline CDR1 reads SEHNR; CDR2 reads FQNEAQ (reference sequence). The CDR3 totals 16 residues. The CDR3 bases are TGTGCCAGCAGCATGACAGGGCCATTCGGATATTACGAGCAGTACTTC. Amino acids: CASSMTGPFGYYEQYF.

This clonotype was counted ten times or more. V and J are TRBV11-2 and TRBJ2-1, with 12 bases lining up with TRBD2. With 0 bases clipped from V and 6 bases from J, the junction kept 3 bases outside the gene matches. Per germline, CDR1 SGHAT and CDR2 FQNNGV. This CDR3 is built from 16 residues. CDR3 loop: CASSLDGLAGFNEQFF. The CDR3 nucleotides are TGTGCCAGCAGCTTAGACGGACTAGCGGGATTCAATGAGCAGTTCTTC.

At least ten counts were recorded for this clonotype. This chain links TRBV18 with TRBJ2-7; 8 bases agree with TRBD1. Germline lookup yields CDR1 KGHSH and CDR2 LQKENI. Trimming at V came to 3 bases and at J to 0 bases, leaving 4 bases not matched to a gene. This CDR3 is built from 15 residues. Written as DNA, the CDR3 is TGTGCCAGCTCACCGAACAGGGGGAACTCCTACGAGCAGTACTTC. Amino acids: CASSPNRGNSYEQYF.

This clonotype was counted many times. The chain joins TRBV12-3 or TRBV12-4 to TRBJ2-3; maybe TRBD2 (5 bases). The CDR3 is made up of 18 amino acids. V lost 6 bases and J lost 2, with 24 bases in between. The CDR3: CASSPRFTTRSATDTQYF. The DNA of the CDR3 is TGTGCCAGCAGCCCGCGCTTTACCACTAGGAGTGCCACAGATACGCAGTATTTT.

This clonotype came up many times. The chain recombines TRBV28 with TRBJ2-7, with D unclear. Germline V gives CDR1 MDHEN, CDR2 SYDVKM. The V end was cut by 6 bases, the J end by 5 bases, with 8 bases between. The CDR3 consists of 11 residues. CDR3 loop: CASRGFDEQYF. In DNA, the CDR3 is TGTGCCAGCAGGGGCTTTGACGAGCAGTACTTC.

This clonotype was counted ten times or more. This chain connects TRBV12-3 or TRBV12-4 to TRBJ2-7; TRBD1 matches at 8 bases. This CDR3 has 14 residues. V lost 2 bases and J lost 5; bases outside the gene matches: 5. The CDR3 loop reads CASSLWDRPHEQYF. The DNA of the CDR3 is TGTGCCAGCAGTTTATGGGACAGGCCCCACGAGCAGTACTTC.

About this clonotype itself: With a much larger clone just one base away, this may be a read error. The V and J genes are TRBV6-4 and TRBJ2-1; tentatively, D is TRBD2 (6 bases). CDR1 is MRHNA, CDR2 SNTAGT, per germline. This CDR3 is 15 amino acids long. V lost 5 bases and J lost 8, with 19 bases in between. This CDR3 reads CASSPASGRGYEQFF. The CDR3 DNA sequence: TGTGCCAGCAGTCCAGCCAGCGGGCGTGGATATGAGCAGTTCTTC.

This clonotype was found many times. The rearrangement joins TRBV12-3 or TRBV12-4 to TRBJ2-1; tentative D call: TRBD1 (5 bases). This CDR3 region has 14 residues. V lost 7 bases, J lost 6 bases, and 16 bases lay in between. The CDR3 coding sequence is TGTGCCAGCATTCCCTGGGGCCTGCCCAATGAGCAGTTCTTC. Encoded protein: CASIPWGLPNEQFF.

This clonotype was counted ten times or more. The chain combines TRBV6-5 with TRBJ1-5; 7 nucleotides agree with TRBD1. The V gene end was trimmed by 4 bases and the J gene end by 2 bases; junction bases not matched to a gene: 5. CDR1 is MNHEY, CDR2 SVGAGI, per germline. CDR3 length equals 15 residues. The CDR3 protein is CASSSAGGRNQPQHF. CDR3 coding DNA: TGTGCCAGCAGTTCGGCAGGGGGACGCAATCAGCCCCAGCATTTT.

With respect to this clonotype: One base away lies a much larger clone, so this may be a sequencing read error. In DNA, the CDR3 is TGCAGCGCCATCCTTACTAGCGGGGAGGCCACAGATACGCAGTATTTT. Translating it yields CSAILTSGEATDTQYF. The V call is TRBV29-1, the J call TRBJ2-3; 10 nucleotides line up with TRBD2. V shed 7 bases and J 2 bases; nucleotides not matched to a gene: 12. Looked up from germline, CDR1 is SQVTM and CDR2 is ANQGSEA. CDR3 length: 16 residues.

There are many counts of this clonotype. V is TRBV5-6 and J is TRBJ1-1; D not certain. The germline V gene encodes CDR1 SGHDT and CDR2 YYEEEE. The CDR3 has 15 amino acids. Trimming cost V 3 bases and J 0 bases, with 12 bases left between them. This chain's CDR3 is CASSSTGRMNTEAFF. The CDR3 nucleotides are TGTGCCAGCAGCTCAACCGGGAGAATGAACACTGAAGCTTTCTTT.

This clonotype was detected only once. It may be a read error: a sequence one base away is much more abundant. V is TRBV12-3 or TRBV12-4 and J is TRBJ2-2; TRBD2 matches at 9 bases. The CDR3 consists of 15 residues. V lost 6 bases to trimming and J lost 6 bases; unmatched junction nucleotides: 8. This chain's CDR3 is CASRFSGSLSGELFF. CDR3 DNA sequence: TGTGCCAGCAGATTTAGCGGGAGTCTTTCCGGGGAGCTGTTTTTT.